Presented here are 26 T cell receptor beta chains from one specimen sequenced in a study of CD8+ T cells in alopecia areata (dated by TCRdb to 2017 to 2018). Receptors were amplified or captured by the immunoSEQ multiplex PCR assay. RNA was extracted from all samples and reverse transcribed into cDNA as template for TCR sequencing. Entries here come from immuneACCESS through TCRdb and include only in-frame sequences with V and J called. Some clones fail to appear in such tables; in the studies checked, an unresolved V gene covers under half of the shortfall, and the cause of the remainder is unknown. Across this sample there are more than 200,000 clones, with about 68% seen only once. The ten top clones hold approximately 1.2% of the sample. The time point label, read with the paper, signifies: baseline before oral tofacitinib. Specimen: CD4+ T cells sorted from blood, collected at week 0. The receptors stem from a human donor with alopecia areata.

CDR3 sequence reads: CASSQGRGADTQYF. CDR3 coding DNA: TGTGCCAGCAGCCAAGGGCGGGGGGCAGATACGCAGTATTTT. This sequence joins TRBV4-2 and TRBJ2-3, with 8 positions matching TRBD2. V gave up 1 base and J gave up 4 bases; unmatched junction bases: 1. Germline V gives CDR1 LGHNA, CDR2 YNFKEQ. The CDR3 is 14 amino acids.

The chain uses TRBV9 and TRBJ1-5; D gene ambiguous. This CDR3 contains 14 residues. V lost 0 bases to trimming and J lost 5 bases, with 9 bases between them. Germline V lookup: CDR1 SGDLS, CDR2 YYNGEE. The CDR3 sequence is CASSVDGRYQPQHF. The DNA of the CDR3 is TGTGCCAGCAGCGTAGATGGGAGATATCAGCCCCAGCATTTT.

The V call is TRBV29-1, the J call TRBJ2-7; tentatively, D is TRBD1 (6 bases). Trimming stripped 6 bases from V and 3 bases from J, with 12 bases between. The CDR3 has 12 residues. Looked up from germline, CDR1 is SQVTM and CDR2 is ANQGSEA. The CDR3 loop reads CSVLGTLYEQYF. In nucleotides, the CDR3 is TGCAGCGTCCTCGGGACACTCTACGAGCAGTACTTC.

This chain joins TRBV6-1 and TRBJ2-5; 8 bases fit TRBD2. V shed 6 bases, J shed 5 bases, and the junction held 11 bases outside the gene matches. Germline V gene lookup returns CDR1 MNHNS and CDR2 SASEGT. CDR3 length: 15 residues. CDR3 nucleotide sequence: TGTGCCAGCAGATTTACCGGGACTAGGTGGGAGACCCAGTACTTC. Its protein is CASRFTGTRWETQYF.

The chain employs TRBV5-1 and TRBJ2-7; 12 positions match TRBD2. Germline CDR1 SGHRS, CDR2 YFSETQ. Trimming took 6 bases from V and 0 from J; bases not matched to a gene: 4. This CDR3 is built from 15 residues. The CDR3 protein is CASKWTSGDSYEQYF. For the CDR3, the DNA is TGCGCCAGCAAGTGGACTAGCGGGGACTCCTACGAGCAGTACTTC.

CDR3 sequence: CASSWTGGEQYF. CDR3 coding DNA: TGTGCCAGCAGCTGGACAGGGGGCGAGCAGTACTTC. J is TRBJ2-7 and V is TRBV5-6; 10 nucleotides line up with TRBD1. After removal of 3 bases from V and 6 bases from J, the junction contained 0 bases not matched to a gene. This CDR3 contains 12 residues. Germline V gives CDR1 SGHDT, CDR2 YYEEEE. Drawing the rest from reference TRBV5-6 and TRBJ2-7, the complete variable domain is DAGVTQSPTHLIKTRGQQVTLRCSPKSGHDTVSWYQQALGQGPQFIFQYYEEEERQRGNFPDRFSGHQFPNYSSELNVNALLLGDSALYLCASSWTGGEQYFGPGTRLTVT.

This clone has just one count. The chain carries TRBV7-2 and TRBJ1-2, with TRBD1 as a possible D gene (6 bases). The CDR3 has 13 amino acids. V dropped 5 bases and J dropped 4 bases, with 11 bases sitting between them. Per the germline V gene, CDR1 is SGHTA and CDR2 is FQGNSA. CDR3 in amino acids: CASSTGQSYGYTF. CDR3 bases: TGTGCCAGCAGCACCGGACAGTCCTATGGCTACACCTTC.

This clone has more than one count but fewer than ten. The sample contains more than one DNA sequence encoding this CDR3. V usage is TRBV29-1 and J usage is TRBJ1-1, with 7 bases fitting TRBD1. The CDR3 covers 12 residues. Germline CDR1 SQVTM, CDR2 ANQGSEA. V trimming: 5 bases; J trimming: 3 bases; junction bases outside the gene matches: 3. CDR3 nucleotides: TGCAGCGTTTCCAGGGGGGACACTGAAGCTTTCTTT. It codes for CSVSRGDTEAFF.

CDR3 region: CASTRSGVQETQYF. In DNA, the CDR3 is TGTGCCAGCACCCGCTCAGGTGTCCAAGAGACCCAGTACTTC. The V gene is TRBV6-5, the J gene TRBJ2-5, with D uncertain. Per the germline V gene, CDR1 is MNHEY and CDR2 is SVGAGI. The length of the CDR3 is 14 residues. V was trimmed by 7 bases and J by 1 base, leaving 13 bases between them.

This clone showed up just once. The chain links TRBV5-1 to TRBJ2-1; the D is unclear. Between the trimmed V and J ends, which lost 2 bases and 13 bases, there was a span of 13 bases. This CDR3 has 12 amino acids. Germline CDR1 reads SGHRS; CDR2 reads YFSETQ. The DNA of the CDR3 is TGCGCCAGCAGCTTTTCGGATAGGGAACAGTTCTTC. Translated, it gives CASSFSDREQFF.

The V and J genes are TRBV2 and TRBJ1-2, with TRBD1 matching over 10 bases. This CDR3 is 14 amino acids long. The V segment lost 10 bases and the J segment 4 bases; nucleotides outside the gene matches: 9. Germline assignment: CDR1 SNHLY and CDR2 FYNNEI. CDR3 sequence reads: CAITWDRGSYGYTF. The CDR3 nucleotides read TGTGCCATCACTTGGGACAGGGGAAGCTATGGCTACACCTTC.

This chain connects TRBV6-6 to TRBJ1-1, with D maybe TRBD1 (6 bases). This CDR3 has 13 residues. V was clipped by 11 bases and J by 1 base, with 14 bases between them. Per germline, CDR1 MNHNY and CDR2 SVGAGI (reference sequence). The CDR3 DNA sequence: TGTGCCGAAGGGTGGGGGCCGAACACTGAAGCTTTCTTT. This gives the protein CAEGWGPNTEAFF.

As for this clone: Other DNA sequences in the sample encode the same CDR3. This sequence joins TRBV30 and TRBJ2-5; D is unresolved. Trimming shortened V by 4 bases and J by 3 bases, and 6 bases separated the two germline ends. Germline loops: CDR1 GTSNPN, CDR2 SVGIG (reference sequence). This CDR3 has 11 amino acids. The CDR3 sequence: CAWTGKETQYF. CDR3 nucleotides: TGTGCCTGGACTGGAAAAGAGACCCAGTACTTC.

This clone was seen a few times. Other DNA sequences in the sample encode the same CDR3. The CDR3 sequence is CSVETGGTEAFF. The CDR3, as DNA: TGCAGCGTTGAAACGGGGGGGACTGAAGCTTTCTTT. J is TRBJ1-1 and V is TRBV29-1, with D possibly TRBD1 on 5 matching bases. The CDR3 length is 12 residues. CDR1 is SQVTM, CDR2 ANQGSEA, per germline. V was cut by 2 bases and J by 5 bases, with 9 bases left in between.

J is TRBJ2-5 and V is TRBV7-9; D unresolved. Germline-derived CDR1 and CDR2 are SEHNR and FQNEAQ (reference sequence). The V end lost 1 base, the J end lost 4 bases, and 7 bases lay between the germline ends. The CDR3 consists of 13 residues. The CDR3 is CASSLDTTETQYF. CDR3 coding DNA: TGTGCCAGCAGCTTAGACACGACAGAGACCCAGTACTTC.

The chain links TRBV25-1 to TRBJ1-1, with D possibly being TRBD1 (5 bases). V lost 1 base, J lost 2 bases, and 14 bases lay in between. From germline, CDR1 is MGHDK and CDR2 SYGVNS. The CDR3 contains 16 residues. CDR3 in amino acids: CASSELNTGRNTEAFF. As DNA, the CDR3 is TGTGCCAGCAGTGAATTAAACACAGGCCGAAACACTGAAGCTTTCTTT.

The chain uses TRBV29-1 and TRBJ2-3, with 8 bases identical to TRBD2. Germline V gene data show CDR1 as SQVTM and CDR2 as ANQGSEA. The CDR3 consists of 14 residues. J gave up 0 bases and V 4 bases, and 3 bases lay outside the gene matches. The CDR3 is CSVVERGSTDTQYF. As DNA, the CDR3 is TGCAGCGTTGTAGAGCGGGGGAGCACAGATACGCAGTATTTT.

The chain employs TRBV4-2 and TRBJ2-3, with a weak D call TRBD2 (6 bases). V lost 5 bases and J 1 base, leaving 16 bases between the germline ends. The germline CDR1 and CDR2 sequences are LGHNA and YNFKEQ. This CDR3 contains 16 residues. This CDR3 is CASSLKLLAGTDTQYF. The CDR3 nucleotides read TGTGCCAGCAGCTTGAAGTTGTTAGCGGGCACAGATACGCAGTATTTT.

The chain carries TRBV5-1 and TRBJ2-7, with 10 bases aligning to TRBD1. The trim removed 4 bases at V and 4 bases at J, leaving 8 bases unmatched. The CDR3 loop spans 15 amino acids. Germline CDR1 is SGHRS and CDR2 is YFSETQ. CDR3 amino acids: CASSLRTGGSYEQYF. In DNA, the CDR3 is TGCGCCAGCAGCCTAAGGACAGGGGGTTCTTACGAGCAGTACTTC.

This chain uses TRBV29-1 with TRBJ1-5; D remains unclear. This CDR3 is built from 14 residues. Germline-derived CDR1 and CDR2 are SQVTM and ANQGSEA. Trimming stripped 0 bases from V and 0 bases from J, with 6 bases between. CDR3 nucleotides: TGCAGCGTTGAAGAAGGAAATAGCAATCAGCCCCAGCATTTT. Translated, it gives CSVEEGNSNQPQHF.

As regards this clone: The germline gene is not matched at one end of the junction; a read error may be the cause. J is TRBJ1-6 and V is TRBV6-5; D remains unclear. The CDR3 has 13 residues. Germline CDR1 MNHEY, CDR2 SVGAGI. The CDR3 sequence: CASTYSIGSPLHF. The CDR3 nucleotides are TGTGCCAGCACTTACAGCATCGGCTCACCCCTCCACTTT.

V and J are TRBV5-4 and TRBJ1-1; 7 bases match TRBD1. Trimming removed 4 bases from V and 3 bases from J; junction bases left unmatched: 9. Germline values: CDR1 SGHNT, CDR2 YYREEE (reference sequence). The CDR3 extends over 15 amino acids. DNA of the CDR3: TGTGCCAGCAGCCCGACAGGGCGGGCGGACACTGAAGCTTTCTTT. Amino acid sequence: CASSPTGRADTEAFF.

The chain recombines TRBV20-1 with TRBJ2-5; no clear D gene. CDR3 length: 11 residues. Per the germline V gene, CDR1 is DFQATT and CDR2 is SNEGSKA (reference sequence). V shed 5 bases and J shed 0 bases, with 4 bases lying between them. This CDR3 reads CSAPYQETQYF. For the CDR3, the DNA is TGCAGTGCTCCGTACCAAGAGACCCAGTACTTC.

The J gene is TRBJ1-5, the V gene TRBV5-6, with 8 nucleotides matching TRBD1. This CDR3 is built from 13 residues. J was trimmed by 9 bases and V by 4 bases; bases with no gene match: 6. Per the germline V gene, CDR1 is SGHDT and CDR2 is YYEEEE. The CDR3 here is CASSGQGRLPQHF. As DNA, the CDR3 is TGTGCCAGCAGCGGACAGGGCCGTCTGCCCCAGCATTTT.

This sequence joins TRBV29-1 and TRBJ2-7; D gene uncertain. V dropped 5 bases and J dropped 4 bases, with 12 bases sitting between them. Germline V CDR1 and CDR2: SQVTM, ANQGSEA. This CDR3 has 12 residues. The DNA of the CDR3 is TGCAGCGTTCGCCTTTCGACGTACGAGCAGTACTTC. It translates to CSVRLSTYEQYF.

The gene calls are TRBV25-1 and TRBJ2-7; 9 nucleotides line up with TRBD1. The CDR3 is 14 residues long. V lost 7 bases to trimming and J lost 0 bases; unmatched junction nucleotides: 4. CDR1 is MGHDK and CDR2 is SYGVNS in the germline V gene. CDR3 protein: CASTPGQGSYEQYF. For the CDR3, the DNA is TGTGCCAGCACACCGGGACAGGGCTCCTACGAGCAGTACTTC.